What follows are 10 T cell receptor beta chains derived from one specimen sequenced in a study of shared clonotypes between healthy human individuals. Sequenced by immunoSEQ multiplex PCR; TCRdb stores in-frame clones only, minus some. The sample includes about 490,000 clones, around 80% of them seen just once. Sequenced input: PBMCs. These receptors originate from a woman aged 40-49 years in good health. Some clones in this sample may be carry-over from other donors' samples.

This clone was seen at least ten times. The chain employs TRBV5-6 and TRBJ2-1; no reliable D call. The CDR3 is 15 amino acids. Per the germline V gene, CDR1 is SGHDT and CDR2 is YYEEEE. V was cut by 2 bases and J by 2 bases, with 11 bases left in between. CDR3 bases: TGTGCCAGCAGCTTAGTTCCAGAGGCCTACAATGAGCAGTTCTTC. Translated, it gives CASSLVPEAYNEQFF. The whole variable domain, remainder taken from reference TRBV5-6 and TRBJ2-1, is DAGVTQSPTHLIKTRGQQVTLRCSPKSGHDTVSWYQQALGQGPQFIFQYYEEEERQRGNFPDRFSGHQFPNYSSELNVNALLLGDSALYLCASSLVPEAYNEQFFGPGTRLTVL.

CDR3 sequence: CASSLMSGDTQYF. Written as DNA, the CDR3 is TGTGCCAGCAGCTTAATGTCCGGAGATACGCAGTATTTT. This rearrangement joins TRBV11-2 to TRBJ2-3; unclear D gene. There are 13 residues in the CDR3. Trimming removed 2 bases from V and 5 bases from J, with 8 bases in between. Per germline, CDR1 SGHAT and CDR2 FQNNGV.

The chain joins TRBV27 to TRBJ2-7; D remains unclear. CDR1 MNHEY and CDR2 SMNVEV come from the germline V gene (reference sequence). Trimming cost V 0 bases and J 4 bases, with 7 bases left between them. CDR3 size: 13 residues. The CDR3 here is CASSLSQQYEQYF. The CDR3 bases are TGTGCCAGCAGTTTATCGCAGCAATACGAGCAGTACTTC.

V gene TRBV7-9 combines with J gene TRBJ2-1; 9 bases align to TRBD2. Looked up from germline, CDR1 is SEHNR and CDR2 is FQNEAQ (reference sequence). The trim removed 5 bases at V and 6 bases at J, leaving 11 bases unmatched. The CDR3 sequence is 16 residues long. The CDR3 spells CASSQDEGSGSNEQFF. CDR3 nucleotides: TGTGCCAGCAGCCAAGATGAAGGTAGCGGGAGCAATGAGCAGTTCTTC.

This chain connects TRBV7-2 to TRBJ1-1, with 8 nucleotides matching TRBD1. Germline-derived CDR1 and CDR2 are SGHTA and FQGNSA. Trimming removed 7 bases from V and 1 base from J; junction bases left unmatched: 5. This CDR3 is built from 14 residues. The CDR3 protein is CASTPDRENTEAFF. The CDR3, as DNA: TGTGCCAGCACCCCGGACAGGGAGAACACTGAAGCTTTCTTT.

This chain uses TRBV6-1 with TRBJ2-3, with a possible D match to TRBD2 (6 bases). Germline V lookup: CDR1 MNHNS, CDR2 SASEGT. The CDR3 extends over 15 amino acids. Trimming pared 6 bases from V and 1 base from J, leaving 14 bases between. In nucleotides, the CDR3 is TGTGCCAGCAGCGGGACTCGATATGGCACAGATACGCAGTATTTT. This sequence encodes CASSGTRYGTDTQYF.

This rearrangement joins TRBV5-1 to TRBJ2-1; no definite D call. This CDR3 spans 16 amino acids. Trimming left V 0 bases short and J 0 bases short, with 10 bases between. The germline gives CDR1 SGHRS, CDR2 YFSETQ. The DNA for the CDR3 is TGCGCCAGCAGCTTGGGATATCCTAGCTCCTACAATGAGCAGTTCTTC. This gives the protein CASSLGYPSSYNEQFF.

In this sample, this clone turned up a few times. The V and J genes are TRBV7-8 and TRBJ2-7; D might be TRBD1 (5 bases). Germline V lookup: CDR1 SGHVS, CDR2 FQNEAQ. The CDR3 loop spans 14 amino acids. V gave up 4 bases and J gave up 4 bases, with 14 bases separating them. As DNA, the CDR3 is TGTGCCAGCAGCTCCCAGGTGGGGCAATACGAGCAGTACTTC. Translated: CASSSQVGQYEQYF.

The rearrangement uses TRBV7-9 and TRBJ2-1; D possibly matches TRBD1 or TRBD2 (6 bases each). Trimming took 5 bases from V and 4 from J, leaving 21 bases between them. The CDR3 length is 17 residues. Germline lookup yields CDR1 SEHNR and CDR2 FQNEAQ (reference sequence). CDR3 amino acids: CASSPGTTGLKYNEQFF. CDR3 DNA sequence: TGTGCCAGCAGCCCCGGGACAACGGGACTGAAGTACAATGAGCAGTTCTTC.

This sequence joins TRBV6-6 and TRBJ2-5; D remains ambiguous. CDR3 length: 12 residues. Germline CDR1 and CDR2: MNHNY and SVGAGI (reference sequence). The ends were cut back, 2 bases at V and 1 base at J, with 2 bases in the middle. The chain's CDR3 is CASSYGQETQYF. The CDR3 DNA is TGTGCCAGCAGTTACGGCCAAGAGACCCAGTACTTC.